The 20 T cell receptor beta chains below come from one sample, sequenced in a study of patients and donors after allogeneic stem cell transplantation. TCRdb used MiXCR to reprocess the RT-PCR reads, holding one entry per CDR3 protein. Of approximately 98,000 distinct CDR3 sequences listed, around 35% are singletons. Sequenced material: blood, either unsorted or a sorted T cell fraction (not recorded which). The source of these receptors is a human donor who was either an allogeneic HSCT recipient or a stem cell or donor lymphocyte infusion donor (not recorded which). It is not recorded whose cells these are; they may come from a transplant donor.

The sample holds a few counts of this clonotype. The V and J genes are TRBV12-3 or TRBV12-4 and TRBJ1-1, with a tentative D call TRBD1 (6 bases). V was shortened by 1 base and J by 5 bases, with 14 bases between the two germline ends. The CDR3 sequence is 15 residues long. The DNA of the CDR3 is TGTGCCAGCAGTTTAGGGGGGGGCTGGGGGACTGAAGCTTTCTTT. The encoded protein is CASSLGGGWGTEAFF.

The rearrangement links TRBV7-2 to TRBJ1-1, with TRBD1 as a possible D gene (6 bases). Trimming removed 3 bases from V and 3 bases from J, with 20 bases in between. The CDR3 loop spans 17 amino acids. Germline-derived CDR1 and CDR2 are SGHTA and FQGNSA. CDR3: CASSFSFRGAEDTEAFF. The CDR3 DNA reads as TGTGCCAGCAGCTTTAGCTTCCGGGGGGCGGAAGACACTGAAGCTTTCTTT.

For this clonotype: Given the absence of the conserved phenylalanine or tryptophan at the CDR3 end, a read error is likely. The CDR3 DNA reads TGTGCCAGCAGCTTACGCCAGGGGGTTTCAGCTTTCTTG. Amino acid sequence: CASSLRQGVSAFL. The chain uses TRBV7-2 and TRBJ1-1, with 7 nucleotides matching TRBD1. In germline, CDR1 is SGHTA, CDR2 FQGNSA. This CDR3 has 13 residues. V lost 2 bases to trimming and J lost 10 bases; unmatched junction nucleotides: 7.

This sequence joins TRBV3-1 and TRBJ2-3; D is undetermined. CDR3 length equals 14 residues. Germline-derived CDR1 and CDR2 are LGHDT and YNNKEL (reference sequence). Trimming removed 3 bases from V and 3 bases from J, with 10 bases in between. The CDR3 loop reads CASSHDRATDTQYF. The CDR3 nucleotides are TGTGCCAGCAGCCACGATCGGGCTACAGATACGCAGTATTTT.

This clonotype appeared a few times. The CDR3 here is CASSLSRQAEQYF. In DNA, the CDR3 is TGTGCCAGCAGCTTGTCCCGGCAGGCCGAGCAGTACTTC. This rearrangement joins TRBV5-5 to TRBJ2-7; D unclear. The CDR3 covers 13 residues. The V gene's germline CDR1 is SGHKS and CDR2 YYEKEE (reference sequence). V lost 1 base, J lost 6 bases, and 11 bases lay in between.

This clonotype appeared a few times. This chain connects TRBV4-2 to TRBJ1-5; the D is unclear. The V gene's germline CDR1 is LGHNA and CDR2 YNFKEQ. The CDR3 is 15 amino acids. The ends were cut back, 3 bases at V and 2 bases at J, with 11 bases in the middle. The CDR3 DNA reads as TGTGCCAGCAGCCAGTCGCCAAAAGGCAATCAGCCCCAGCATTTT. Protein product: CASSQSPKGNQPQHF.

CDR3 DNA sequence: TGTGCCAGCAGCCCTTCTTGGGACGACACAGATACGCAGTATTTT. Its translation: CASSPSWDDTDTQYF. The V and J genes are TRBV7-9 and TRBJ2-3, with D perhaps assigned TRBD1 or TRBD2 (5 bases each). Germline lookup yields CDR1 SEHNR and CDR2 FQNEAQ (reference sequence). Trimming stripped 5 bases from V and 2 bases from J, with 14 bases between. This CDR3 is 15 amino acids long. Using reference TRBV7-9 and TRBJ2-3 for the parts outside the CDR3, the full variable domain is DTGVSQNPRHKITKRGQNVTFRCDPISEHNRLYWYRQTLGQGPEFLTYFQNEAQLEKSRLLSDRFSAERPKGSFSTLEIQRTEQGDSAMYLCASSPSWDDTDTQYFGPGTRLTVL.

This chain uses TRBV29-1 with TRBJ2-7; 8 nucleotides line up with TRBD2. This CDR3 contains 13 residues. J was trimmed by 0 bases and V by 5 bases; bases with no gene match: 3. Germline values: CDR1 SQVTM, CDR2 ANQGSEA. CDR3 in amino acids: CSVLSGSSYEQYF. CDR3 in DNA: TGCAGCGTTCTCAGCGGGAGCTCCTACGAGCAGTACTTC.

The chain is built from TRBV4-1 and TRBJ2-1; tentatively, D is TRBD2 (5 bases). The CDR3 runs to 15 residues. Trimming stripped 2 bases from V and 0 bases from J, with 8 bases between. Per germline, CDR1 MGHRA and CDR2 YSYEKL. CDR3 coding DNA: TGCGCCAGCAGCCAATCAACTAGCTCCTACAATGAGCAGTTCTTC. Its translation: CASSQSTSSYNEQFF.

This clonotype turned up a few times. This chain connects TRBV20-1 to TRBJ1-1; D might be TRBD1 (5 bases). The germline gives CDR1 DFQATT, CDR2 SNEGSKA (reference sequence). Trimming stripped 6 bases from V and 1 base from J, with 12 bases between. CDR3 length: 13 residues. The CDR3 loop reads CSAPEGTNTEAFF. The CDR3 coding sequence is TGCAGTGCCCCTGAAGGGACGAACACTGAAGCTTTCTTT.

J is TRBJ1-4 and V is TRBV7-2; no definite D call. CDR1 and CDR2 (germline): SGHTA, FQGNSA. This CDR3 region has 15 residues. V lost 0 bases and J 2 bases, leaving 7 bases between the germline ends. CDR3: CASSLAGGTNEKLFF. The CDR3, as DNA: TGTGCCAGCAGCTTAGCGGGAGGGACTAATGAAAAACTGTTTTTT.

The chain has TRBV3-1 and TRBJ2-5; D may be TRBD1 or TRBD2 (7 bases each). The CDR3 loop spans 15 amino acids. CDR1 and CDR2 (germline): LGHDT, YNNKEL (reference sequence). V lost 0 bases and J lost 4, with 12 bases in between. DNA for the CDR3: TGTGCCAGCAGCCAAGATAGGGAGGGGGCAGAGACCCAGTACTTC. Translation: CASSQDREGAETQYF.

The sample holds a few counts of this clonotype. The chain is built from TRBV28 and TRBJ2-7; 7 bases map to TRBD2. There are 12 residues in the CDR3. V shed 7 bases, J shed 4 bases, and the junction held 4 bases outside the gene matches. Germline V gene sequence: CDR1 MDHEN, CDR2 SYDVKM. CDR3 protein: CASMGGNYEQYF. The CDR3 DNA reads TGTGCCAGCATGGGGGGGAATTACGAGCAGTACTTC. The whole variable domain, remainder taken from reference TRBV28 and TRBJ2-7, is DVKVTQSSRYLVKRTGEKVFLECVQDMDHENMFWYRQDPGLGLRLIYFSYDVKMKEKGDIPEGYSVSREKKERFSLILESASTNQTSMYLCASMGGNYEQYFGPGTRLTVT.

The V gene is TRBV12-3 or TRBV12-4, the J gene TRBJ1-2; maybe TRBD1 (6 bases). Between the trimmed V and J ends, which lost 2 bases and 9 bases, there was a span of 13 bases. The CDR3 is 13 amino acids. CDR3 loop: CASSLWGASRYTF. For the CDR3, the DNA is TGTGCCAGCAGTTTATGGGGGGCCTCCCGCTACACCTTC.

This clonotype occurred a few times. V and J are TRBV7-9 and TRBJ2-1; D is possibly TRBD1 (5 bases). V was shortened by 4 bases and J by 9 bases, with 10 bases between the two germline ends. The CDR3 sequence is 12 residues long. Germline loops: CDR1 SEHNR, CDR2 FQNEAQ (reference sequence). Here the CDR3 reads CASSSQGSEQFF. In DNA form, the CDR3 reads TGTGCCAGCAGCTCCCAGGGCAGTGAGCAGTTCTTC.

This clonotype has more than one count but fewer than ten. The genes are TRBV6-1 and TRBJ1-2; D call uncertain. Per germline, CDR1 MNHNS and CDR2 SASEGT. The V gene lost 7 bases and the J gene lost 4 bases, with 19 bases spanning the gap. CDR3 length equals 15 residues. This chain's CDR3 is CASISSEGRIYGYTF. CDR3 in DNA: TGTGCCAGCATCTCCTCTGAAGGACGAATCTATGGCTACACCTTC.

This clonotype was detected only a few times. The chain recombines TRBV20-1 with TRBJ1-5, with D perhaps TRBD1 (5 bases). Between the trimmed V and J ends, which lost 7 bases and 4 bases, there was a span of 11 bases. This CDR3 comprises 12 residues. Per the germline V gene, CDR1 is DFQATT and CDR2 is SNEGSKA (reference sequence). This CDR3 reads CSVLGGNQPQHF. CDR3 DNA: TGCAGTGTTTTGGGGGGGAATCAGCCCCAGCATTTT.

The CDR3 spells CASSQEGTGVSDQPQHF. The CDR3 DNA sequence: TGTGCCAGCAGCCAAGAAGGGACAGGGGTGTCCGATCAGCCCCAGCATTTT. This chain uses TRBV4-2 with TRBJ1-5; 10 bases match TRBD1. There are 17 residues in the CDR3. V shed 0 bases and J 5 bases; nucleotides not matched to a gene: 7. Per the germline V gene, CDR1 is LGHNA and CDR2 is YNFKEQ.

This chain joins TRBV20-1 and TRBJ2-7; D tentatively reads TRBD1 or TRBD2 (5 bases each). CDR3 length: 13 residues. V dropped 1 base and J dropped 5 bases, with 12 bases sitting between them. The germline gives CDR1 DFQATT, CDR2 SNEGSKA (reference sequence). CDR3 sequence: CSARGERGDEQYF. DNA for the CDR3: TGCAGTGCTAGAGGGGAGAGGGGCGACGAGCAGTACTTC.

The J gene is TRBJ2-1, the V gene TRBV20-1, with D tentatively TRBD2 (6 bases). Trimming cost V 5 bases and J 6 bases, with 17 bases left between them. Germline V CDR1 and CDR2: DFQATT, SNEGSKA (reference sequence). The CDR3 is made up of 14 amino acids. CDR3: CSAQLRDSINEQFF. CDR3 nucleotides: TGCAGTGCTCAATTACGGGACTCCATCAATGAGCAGTTCTTC.